This paragraph reports one T cell receptor beta chain. The missing conserved phenylalanine or tryptophan at the end of this CDR3 makes a read error likely. Germline values: CDR1 SGDLS, CDR2 YYNGEE. The ends were cut back, 10 bases at V and 8 bases at J, with 19 bases in the middle. The CDR3 has 13 residues. For the second PCR, which ran for about 6 to 11 cycles, a sample-barcoded 5' primer and a J-beta primer mix were used. Researchers report that each sample yielded at least 2.5 million CDR3-containing paired-end reads. From the 5' RACE reads, TCRdb called clonotypes with MiXCR, one entry per CDR3 protein. The sample records 1.5 million to 2 million distinct CDR3 sequences, roughly two fifths being singletons. The sample belongs to a study of blood T cells in healthy people across ages. For the study at large: With template switching, about one barcoded beta molecule was captured per two T cells.

Sequenced input: blood. This TCR was sampled from a human donor in good health. The chain couples TRBV9 to TRBJ2-1; perhaps TRBD2 as D (7 bases). The CDR3 coding sequence is TGTGCCCAGCGCGGGGGCCCAAGCGATGAGCAGTTCTGC. This codes for CAQRGGPSDEQFC.